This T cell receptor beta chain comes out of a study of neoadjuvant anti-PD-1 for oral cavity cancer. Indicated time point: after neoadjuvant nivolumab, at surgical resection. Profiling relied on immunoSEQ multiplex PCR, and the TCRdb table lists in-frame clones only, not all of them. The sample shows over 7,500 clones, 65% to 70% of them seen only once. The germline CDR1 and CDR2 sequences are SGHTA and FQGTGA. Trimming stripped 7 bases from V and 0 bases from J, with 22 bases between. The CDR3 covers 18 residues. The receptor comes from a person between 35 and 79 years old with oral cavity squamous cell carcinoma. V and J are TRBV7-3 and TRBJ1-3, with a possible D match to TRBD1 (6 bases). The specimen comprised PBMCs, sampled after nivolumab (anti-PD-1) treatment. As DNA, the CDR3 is TGTGCCAGCATCCTCCTAGGGGGGGAGCACGTCTCTGGAAACACCATATATTTT. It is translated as CASILLGGEHVSGNTIYF. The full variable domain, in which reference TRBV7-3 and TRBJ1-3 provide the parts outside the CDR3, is GAGVSQTPSNKVTEKGKYVELRCDPISGHTALYWYRQSLGQGPEFLIYFQGTGAADDSGLPNDRFFAVRPEGSVSTLKIQRTERGDSAVYLCASILLGGEHVSGNTIYFGEGSWLTVV.